This T cell receptor beta chain was profiled in a study of T cell responses to AZD1222 COVID-19 vaccine. For the study at large: Second-dose recipients at about 4 or about 12 weeks were treated as one pooled group.

Only in-frame clones appear in the TCRdb table, and some are missing; sequencing was by immunoSEQ multiplex PCR. The sample has about 170,000 clones, just over 90% seen once. The germline V and J ends were trimmed by 1 base and 6 bases, with 14 bases remaining between them. This CDR3 spans 15 amino acids. Germline values: CDR1 SGHRS, CDR2 YFSETQ. The TCR sequence derives from an adult in good health. The chain couples TRBV5-1 to TRBJ1-5, with D unclear. The material sequenced was peripheral blood, taken on day 0 of AZD1222 vaccination. CDR3 amino acids: CASSLNPEGGQPQHF. Written as DNA, the CDR3 is TGCGCCAGCAGCTTGAATCCCGAGGGCGGTCAGCCCCAGCATTTT.